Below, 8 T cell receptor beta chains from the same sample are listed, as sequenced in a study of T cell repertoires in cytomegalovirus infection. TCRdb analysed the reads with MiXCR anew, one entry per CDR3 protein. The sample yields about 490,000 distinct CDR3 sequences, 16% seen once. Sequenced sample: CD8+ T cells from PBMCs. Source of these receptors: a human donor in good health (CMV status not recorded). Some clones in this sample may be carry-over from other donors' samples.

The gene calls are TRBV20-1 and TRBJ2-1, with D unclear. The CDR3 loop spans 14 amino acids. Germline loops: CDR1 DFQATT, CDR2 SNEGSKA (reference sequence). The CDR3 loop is CRILPGPSYNEQFF. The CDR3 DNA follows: TGCAGGATCCTTCCGGGCCCATCCTACAATGAGCAGTTCTTC.

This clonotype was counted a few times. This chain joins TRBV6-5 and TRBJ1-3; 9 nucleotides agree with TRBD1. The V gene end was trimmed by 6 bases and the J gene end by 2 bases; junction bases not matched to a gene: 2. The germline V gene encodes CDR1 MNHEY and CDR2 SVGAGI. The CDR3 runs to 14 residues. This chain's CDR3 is CASRTGGTGNTIYF. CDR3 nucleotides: TGTGCCAGCAGAACAGGGGGCACTGGAAACACCATATATTTT.

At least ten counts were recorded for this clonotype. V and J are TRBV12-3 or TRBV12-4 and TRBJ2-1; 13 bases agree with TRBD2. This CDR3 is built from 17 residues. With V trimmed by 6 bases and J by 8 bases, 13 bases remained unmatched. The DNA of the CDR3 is TGTGCCAGCAGACCTGTTTGGACTAGCGGGAGTAGGTATGAGCAGTTCTTC. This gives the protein CASRPVWTSGSRYEQFF.

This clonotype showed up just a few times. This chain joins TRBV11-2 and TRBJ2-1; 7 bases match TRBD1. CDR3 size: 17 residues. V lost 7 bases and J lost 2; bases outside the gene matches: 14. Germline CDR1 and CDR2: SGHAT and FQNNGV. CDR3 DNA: TGTGCCAGCATCGGACCCCCTGACAGGGCCCCCTACAATGAGCAGTTCTTC. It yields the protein CASIGPPDRAPYNEQFF.

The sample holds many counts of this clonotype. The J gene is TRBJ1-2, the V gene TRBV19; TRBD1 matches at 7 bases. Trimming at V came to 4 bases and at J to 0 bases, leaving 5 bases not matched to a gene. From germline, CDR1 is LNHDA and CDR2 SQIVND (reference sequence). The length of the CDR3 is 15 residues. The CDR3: CASSTRQGSNYGYTF. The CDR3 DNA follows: TGTGCCAGTAGTACGCGACAGGGCTCTAACTATGGCTACACCTTC.

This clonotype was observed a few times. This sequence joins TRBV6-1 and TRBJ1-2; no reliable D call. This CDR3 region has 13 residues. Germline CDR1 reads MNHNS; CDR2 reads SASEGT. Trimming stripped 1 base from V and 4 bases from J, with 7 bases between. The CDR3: CASSEGSPYGYTF. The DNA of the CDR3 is TGTGCCAGCAGTGAAGGATCTCCCTATGGCTACACCTTC.

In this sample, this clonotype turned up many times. Here the CDR3 DNA reads TGTGCCAGCAGCTTAACGAGGACAGGGCAAGAGACCCAGTACTTC. Amino acid sequence: CASSLTRTGQETQYF. V gene TRBV7-9 combines with J gene TRBJ2-5; the match to TRBD1 covers 8 bases. This CDR3 is built from 15 residues. Germline V lookup: CDR1 SEHNR, CDR2 FQNEAQ (reference sequence). Germline trimming cut 2 bases from V and 2 bases from J; bases unmatched to any gene: 4.

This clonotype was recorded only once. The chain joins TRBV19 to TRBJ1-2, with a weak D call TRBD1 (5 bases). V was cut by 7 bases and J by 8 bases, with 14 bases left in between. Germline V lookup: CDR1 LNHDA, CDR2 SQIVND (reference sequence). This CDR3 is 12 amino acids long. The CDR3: CASTPDSFGYTF. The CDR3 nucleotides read TGTGCCAGTACCCCAGACAGTTTCGGCTACACCTTC.